The 19 T cell receptor beta chains below were found in one sample sequenced in a study of regulatory T cells in long-lasting Graves disease. Regarding time point: persistent/refractory GD, antithyroid drugs over 5 years with positive TRAb. There was RNA extracted from PBMCs, and the TCR library was made from it. Combining iRepertoire HTBI primers with Arm-PCR of CDR3 regions, the authors built TCR beta libraries. TCRdb redid the calling of the multiplex PCR reads with MiXCR, one entry per CDR3 protein. The sample has over 650,000 distinct CDR3 sequences, about 30% seen once. Sample: peripheral blood mononuclear cells (PBMCs), taken when the disease was refractory, from a patient treated with antithyroid drugs. The receptors here all came from a female donor with Graves disease.

About this clonotype itself: A single base separates this from a much larger clone, so it may be a read error. The V and J genes are TRBV2 and TRBJ2-5, with TRBD2 identical over 8 bases. Germline trimming cut 0 bases from V and 5 bases from J; bases unmatched to any gene: 5. There are 15 residues in the CDR3. CDR1 is SNHLY, CDR2 FYNNEI, per germline. DNA for the CDR3: TGTGCCAGCAGTGAAGCGACTAGCGCGGAGGAGACCCAGTACTTC. Its translation is CASSEATSAEETQYF.

This clonotype was seen many times. The genes are TRBV2 and TRBJ1-2; TRBD1 agrees at 8 bases. This CDR3 is 15 amino acids long. The J segment lost 0 bases and the V segment lost 7 bases, leaving 7 bases of the junction unmatched. Germline V gene lookup returns CDR1 SNHLY and CDR2 FYNNEI. DNA of the CDR3: TGTGCCAGCATTAAACCGGACAGGGCTAACTATGGCTACACCTTC. The encoded protein is CASIKPDRANYGYTF.

This rearrangement joins TRBV5-4 to TRBJ2-7; TRBD2 aligns across 8 bases. The length of the CDR3 is 15 residues. V dropped 4 bases and J dropped 1; count of bases not matched to a gene: 7. Germline V gene sequence: CDR1 SGHNT, CDR2 YYREEE (reference sequence). The CDR3 sequence: CASSPGGRNSYEQYF. CDR3 DNA sequence: TGTGCCAGCAGCCCGGGAGGGCGGAATTCCTACGAGCAGTACTTC.

This clonotype was seen only a few times. The chain couples TRBV3-1 to TRBJ1-5; D not certain. The CDR3 sequence is 12 residues long. V was cut by 2 bases and J by 15 bases, with 14 bases left in between. Germline V CDR1 and CDR2: LGHDT, YNNKEL (reference sequence). The CDR3 region is CASSQLDGLPHF. The CDR3 nucleotides read TGTGCCAGCAGCCAACTGGACGGACTACCGCATTTT.

The chain recombines TRBV19 with TRBJ1-2; D unclear. Germline V lookup: CDR1 LNHDA, CDR2 SQIVND (reference sequence). V lost 5 bases, J lost 2 bases, and 12 bases lay in between. CDR3 length: 14 amino acids. The CDR3 sequence is CASSPLTANYGYTF. CDR3 coding DNA: TGTGCCAGTAGTCCACTGACGGCAAACTATGGCTACACCTTC.

In its sample, this clonotype was seen a few times. The chain has TRBV27 and TRBJ1-1; tentative D call: TRBD1 (5 bases). Germline V gene lookup returns CDR1 MNHEY and CDR2 SMNVEV (reference sequence). V lost 3 bases to trimming and J lost 2 bases, with 16 bases between them. This CDR3 is 16 amino acids long. For the CDR3, the DNA is TGTGCCAGCAGTTTGGCCGCAAGGGGACCTAACACTGAAGCTTTCTTT. Translating gives CASSLAARGPNTEAFF.

The CDR3 here is CAISGQTGTNYGYTF. The CDR3 coding sequence is TGTGCCATCAGTGGACAGACTGGTACTAACTATGGCTACACCTTC. This chain joins TRBV10-3 and TRBJ1-2; possibly TRBD1 for D (5 bases). This CDR3 has 15 residues. Germline assignment: CDR1 ENHRY and CDR2 SYGVKD. The V end was cut by 4 bases, the J end by 0 bases, with 12 bases between.

This clonotype was detected many times. The chain combines TRBV24-1 with TRBJ2-5; D might be TRBD1 or TRBD2, each matching 5 bases. The V and J ends lost 5 bases and 3 bases respectively, with 12 bases between them. Germline CDR1 KGHDR, CDR2 SFDVKD. The CDR3 runs 14 residues. The CDR3 nucleotides are TGTGCCACCAGTGGCAGGGACGCCGAAGAGACCCAGTACTTC. Translated: CATSGRDAEETQYF.

The rearrangement links TRBV11-2 to TRBJ2-6, with 12 nucleotides matching TRBD2. Germline lookup yields CDR1 SGHAT and CDR2 FQNNGV. The V and J ends lost 5 bases and 0 bases, in that order; junction bases with no gene match: 2. The CDR3 contains 17 residues. This chain's CDR3 is CASSASGRASGANVLTF. In DNA form, the CDR3 reads TGTGCCAGCAGCGCTAGCGGGAGGGCCTCTGGGGCCAACGTCCTGACTTTC. Based on the CDR3 plus reference TRBV11-2 and TRBJ2-6, the full variable domain is EAGVAQSPRYKIIEKRQSVAFWCNPISGHATLYWYQQILGQGPKLLIQFQNNGVVDDSQLPKDRFSAERLKGVDSTLKIQPAKLEDSAVYLCASSASGRASGANVLTFGAGSRLTVL.

CDR3 protein: CASSPPSREEQYF. The CDR3, as DNA: TGTGCCAGCTCACCTCCATCGCGGGAAGAGCAGTACTTC. The rearrangement uses TRBV18 and TRBJ2-7; tentatively, D is TRBD2 (6 bases). The CDR3 length is 13 residues. Trimming took off 3 bases at V and 7 bases at J, with 13 bases between the two ends. Germline V CDR1 and CDR2: KGHSH, LQKENI.

This clonotype was seen repeatedly, ten times or more. The chain carries TRBV2 and TRBJ1-5; 7 bases map to TRBD1. This CDR3 is built from 14 residues. Germline V gene data show CDR1 as SNHLY and CDR2 as FYNNEI. Trimming cost V 7 bases and J 4 bases; bases outside gene matches: 7. CDR3 DNA sequence: TGTGCCAGCACTTACAGGGGTGGTAATCAGCCCCAGCATTTT. Translated: CASTYRGGNQPQHF.

Only a few counts were recorded for this clonotype. The chain recombines TRBV15 with TRBJ1-1; possibly TRBD1 for D (5 bases). Trimming left V 4 bases short and J 4 bases short, with 13 bases between. CDR1 and CDR2 from the germline V gene are LNHNV and YYDKDF (reference sequence). The CDR3 consists of 14 residues. CDR3 coding DNA: TGTGCCACCAGCACATCGACAGTGGCCACTGAAGCTTTCTTT. Its translation: CATSTSTVATEAFF.

The chain has TRBV12-3 or TRBV12-4 and TRBJ1-5; D perhaps matches TRBD1 (5 bases). The CDR3 is made up of 12 amino acids. V was pared by 4 bases and J by 7 bases, with 8 bases between. CDR3 residues: CASSSGFQPQHF. CDR3 DNA sequence: TGTGCCAGCAGTTCAGGGTTCCAGCCCCAGCATTTT.

The rearrangement uses TRBV20-1 and TRBJ1-2, with D unresolved. Deletions cut 0 bases from V and 4 bases from J, with 9 bases between. CDR1 is DFQATT, CDR2 SNEGSKA, per germline (reference sequence). The CDR3 is 13 amino acids. As DNA, the CDR3 is TGCAGTGCTAGAGAGGCAGGTGGCTATGGCTACACCTTC. Residues: CSAREAGGYGYTF.

With respect to this clonotype: A much larger clone differs by one base, so this may be a read error. This sequence joins TRBV6-5 and TRBJ1-2; D is unresolved. V shed 3 bases and J shed 6 bases, with 14 bases lying between them. Germline V gene sequence: CDR1 MNHEY, CDR2 SVGAGI. The CDR3 totals 14 residues. The CDR3 nucleotides are TGTGCCAGCAGTTATACACGGGAGGGTAATGGCTACACCTTC. It specifies CASSYTREGNGYTF.

The chain couples TRBV29-1 to TRBJ1-1; perhaps TRBD1 as D (5 bases). CDR1 SQVTM and CDR2 ANQGSEA come from the germline V gene. The CDR3 loop spans 14 amino acids. Trimming took off 2 bases at V and 4 bases at J, with 14 bases between the two ends. CDR3 nucleotides: TGCAGCGTTGAATGGAGGGGCCGGAGCACTGAAGCTTTCTTT. Translation gives CSVEWRGRSTEAFF.

This clonotype was seen ten or more times. The V and J genes are TRBV20-1 and TRBJ1-1, with unresolved D. Trimming removed 4 bases from V and 4 bases from J, with 10 bases in between. Germline assignment: CDR1 DFQATT and CDR2 SNEGSKA (reference sequence). The CDR3 covers 12 residues. The CDR3 DNA sequence: TGCAGTGCTACTGACATGGGCACTGAAGCTTTCTTT. Amino acids: CSATDMGTEAFF.

The V and J genes are TRBV3-1 and TRBJ1-2, with D unresolved. Germline CDR1 LGHDT, CDR2 YNNKEL (reference sequence). The CDR3 sequence is 16 residues long. V was shortened by 3 bases and J by 2 bases, with 16 bases between the two germline ends. The CDR3 sequence is CASSQFTSDTNYGYTF. The CDR3 nucleotides read TGTGCCAGCAGCCAGTTTACGAGCGACACGAACTATGGCTACACCTTC.

CDR3 bases: TGTGCCACACAGGGCCGTTGGAGGACTGAAGCTTTCTTT. Translation: CATQGRWRTEAFF. The chain uses TRBV24-1 and TRBJ1-1; D perhaps matches TRBD1 (6 bases). The germline V gene has CDR1 KGHDR and CDR2 SFDVKD. The CDR3 length is 13 residues. Trimming stripped 10 bases from V and 5 bases from J, with 16 bases between.